These 23 T cell receptor beta chains came from one sample sequenced in a study of blood T cells in healthy people across ages. The second PCR ran about 6 to 12 cycles with a sample-barcoded 5' primer and J-beta primers. TCRdb analysed the 5' RACE reads with MiXCR anew, one entry per CDR3 protein. The sample includes 590,000 or so distinct CDR3 sequences, roughly 31% of them seen just once. The sequenced sample was blood. The receptors derive from a woman older than 75 in good health.

This clonotype has just a few counts. The V gene is TRBV7-3, the J gene TRBJ2-2, with D unclear. V lost 1 base to trimming and J lost 3 bases, with 6 bases between them. The CDR3 runs 14 residues. Germline V lookup: CDR1 SGHTA, CDR2 FQGTGA. The CDR3 is CASSLMGYTGELFF. CDR3 in DNA: TGTGCCAGCAGCTTAATGGGTTACACCGGGGAGCTGTTTTTT.

The CDR3 loop reads CASSLARGYDYGYTF. In nucleotides, the CDR3 is TGTGCCAGCAGTTTAGCGCGAGGGTATGATTATGGCTACACCTTC. The chain is built from TRBV12-3 or TRBV12-4 and TRBJ1-2; no clear D gene. The ends were cut back, 0 bases at V and 5 bases at J, with 13 bases in the middle. CDR3 length equals 15 residues.

Comments on this clonotype: Germline is not matched at one junction end, which may reflect a read error. The rearrangement links TRBV7-9 to TRBJ1-2, with D tentatively TRBD1 (5 bases). Germline loops: CDR1 SEHNR, CDR2 FQNEAQ (reference sequence). The CDR3 has 15 residues. Here the CDR3 reads CASSSEGRSNCGYTF. In DNA form, the CDR3 reads TGTGCCAGCAGCTCAGAGGGGCGGTCGAACTGTGGCTACACCTTC.

Concerning this clonotype: The conserved final phenylalanine or tryptophan is absent from the CDR3, which likely points to a read error. The chain joins TRBV6-5 to TRBJ1-6, with no clear D. This CDR3 spans 14 amino acids. In germline, CDR1 is MNHEY, CDR2 SVGAGI. CDR3 sequence reads: CASGYGENNSPLHL. CDR3 DNA: TGTGCCAGCGGTTACGGGGAGAATAATTCACCCCTCCACTTG.

This clonotype was recorded at least ten times. The chain is built from TRBV5-1 and TRBJ2-7, with 8 bases matching TRBD1. The V segment lost 3 bases and the J segment 5 bases; nucleotides outside the gene matches: 4. The length of the CDR3 is 13 residues. Germline V gene lookup returns CDR1 SGHRS and CDR2 YFSETQ. CDR3 DNA: TGCGCCAGCAGCTCCCTGACAGGGGACGAGCAGTACTTC. Amino acid sequence: CASSSLTGDEQYF.

A remark on this clonotype: This may be a read error, as it is one base from a much larger clone. The V and J genes are TRBV5-6 and TRBJ2-1, with D tentatively TRBD1 (6 bases). The CDR3 totals 12 residues. The germline CDR1 and CDR2 sequences are SGHDT and YYEEEE. V lost 3 bases, J lost 15 bases, and 16 bases lay in between. CDR3 protein: CASSYASGQRFF. Written as DNA, the CDR3 is TGTGCCAGCAGCTACGCTTCGGGACAACGGTTCTTC.

Points on this clonotype: Possible read error: a much larger clone is one base away. This chain connects TRBV5-1 to TRBJ2-7; 8 nucleotides align to TRBD1. Trimming at V came to 4 bases and at J to 1 base, leaving 4 bases not matched to a gene. CDR3 length equals 14 residues. The germline gives CDR1 SGHRS, CDR2 YFSETQ. CDR3 sequence: CASSRGDRSYEQYF. The CDR3 region has the DNA TGCGCCAGCAGCCGAGGGGACAGGTCCTACGAGCAGTACTTC.

For this clonotype: A much bigger clone sits one base away, suggesting this may be a read error. The chain joins TRBV15 to TRBJ2-5; 9 nucleotides agree with TRBD1. The J call is doubtful: the DNA matches TRBJ2-7 better. This CDR3 is built from 15 residues. The V gene's germline CDR1 is LNHNV and CDR2 YYDKDF (reference sequence). Here the CDR3 DNA reads TGTGTCACCAGCAGAACCGGACAGGGGTTAAGCGAGCAGTACTTC. This codes for CVTSRTGQGLSEQYF.

Details on this clonotype: A much larger clonotype is one base distant, so this may be a read error. The chain uses TRBV15 and TRBJ1-2; D uncertain. Germline V CDR1 and CDR2: LNHNV, YYDKDF (reference sequence). The CDR3 contains 13 residues. With 7 bases removed from V and 6 bases from J, the gap between germline ends came to 15 bases. CDR3 loop: CATNSTRGHGYTF. CDR3 bases: TGTGCCACCAACAGCACAAGAGGGCATGGCTACACCTTC.

This clonotype was seen only a few times. This may be a read error: a much more frequent sequence differs by one nucleotide. The chain uses TRBV10-3 and TRBJ2-3; possibly TRBD1 for D (6 bases). This CDR3 has 13 amino acids. Germline V gene data show CDR1 as ENHRY and CDR2 as SYGVKD. The CDR3, as DNA: TGTGCCATCAGCACGGGACAAACAGATGCGCAGTATTTT. This translates into CAISTGQTDAQYF.

This clonotype was observed at least ten times. This rearrangement joins TRBV29-1 to TRBJ2-5; D perhaps matches TRBD2 (6 bases). Trimming cost V 3 bases and J 1 base, with 9 bases left between them. The V gene's germline CDR1 is SQVTM and CDR2 ANQGSEA. The length of the CDR3 is 13 residues. CDR3 in amino acids: CSVDRELQETQYF. The CDR3 DNA is TGCAGCGTTGACCGGGAGCTCCAAGAGACCCAGTACTTC.

With regard to this clonotype: This may come from a read error, since a much larger clone is one base off. This chain connects TRBV6-2 or TRBV6-3 to TRBJ2-7; tentatively, D is TRBD1 or TRBD2 (5 bases each). The V gene's germline CDR1 is MNHEY and CDR2 SVGEGT. Between the trimmed V and J ends, which lost 6 bases and 0 bases, there was a span of 12 bases. The CDR3 has 14 amino acids. DNA for the CDR3: TGTGCCAGCAGGAGGGGTGGAACCTCCTACGAGCAGTACTTC. Residues: CASRRGGTSYEQYF.

This clonotype was seen only a few times. The CDR3 region is CASSLTRINEQYF. The DNA of the CDR3 is TGTGCCAGCTCTCTGACTAGGATTAATGAGCAGTACTTC. The V call is TRBV18, the J call TRBJ2-7, with a possible D match to TRBD2 (6 bases). Looked up from germline, CDR1 is KGHSH and CDR2 is LQKENI. The CDR3 is 13 residues long. The V end was cut by 6 bases, the J end by 7 bases, with 16 bases between.

This clonotype was recorded many times. The chain couples TRBV12-3 or TRBV12-4 to TRBJ2-5; 11 bases map to TRBD2. Trimming cost V 5 bases and J 5 bases; bases outside gene matches: 10. The CDR3 runs 16 residues. The DNA for the CDR3 is TGTGCCAGCAGTCCAGAGGCTAGCGGGGGGTGGGAGACCCAGTACTTC. Translated, it gives CASSPEASGGWETQYF.

This clonotype occurred many times. The rearrangement links TRBV6-1 to TRBJ2-7, with 9 nucleotides matching TRBD1. CDR3 size: 15 residues. Per the germline V gene, CDR1 is MNHNS and CDR2 is SASEGT. Unmatched junction bases numbered 5, after V lost 2 bases and J lost 3 bases. As DNA, the CDR3 is TGTGCCAGCAGTGAACTGGGGACAGGGCTCTACGAGCAGTACTTC. Its protein is CASSELGTGLYEQYF.

This clonotype appeared many times. The rearrangement joins TRBV20-1 to TRBJ2-1; 9 nucleotides align to TRBD2. The CDR3 covers 14 residues. Germline V gene lookup returns CDR1 DFQATT and CDR2 SNEGSKA (reference sequence). V lost 2 bases to trimming and J lost 12 bases; unmatched junction nucleotides: 11. CDR3 bases: TGCAGTGCTAGATCCCCGACCGGGACTAGCCCGCAGTTCTTC. Encoded protein: CSARSPTGTSPQFF.

This clonotype came up a few times. It may be a read error: a sequence one base away is much more abundant. The chain couples TRBV10-3 to TRBJ2-1; TRBD2 agrees at 7 bases. The DNA matches TRBJ2-7 better at its end, which makes the J call doubtful. There are 15 residues in the CDR3. Germline CDR1 and CDR2: ENHRY and SYGVKD. In nucleotides, the CDR3 is TGTGCCATCAGTGAGTCTCTAGCGGCTTACAATGAGCAGTACTTC. This translates into CAISESLAAYNEQYF.

Ten or more counts support this clonotype. V and J are TRBV7-2 and TRBJ2-3; TRBD2 is a possible D gene (5 bases). Per the germline V gene, CDR1 is SGHTA and CDR2 is FQGNSA. The CDR3 is 15 amino acids. The V gene lost 3 bases and the J gene lost 2 bases, with 12 bases spanning the gap. CDR3 nucleotide sequence: TGTGCCAGCAGCTTCGGCGCGGGCGACACAGATACGCAGTATTTT. It is translated as CASSFGAGDTDTQYF.

This clonotype was observed a few times. This chain links TRBV12-3 or TRBV12-4 with TRBJ2-5; 10 bases are shared with TRBD1. The CDR3 contains 13 residues. Germline trimming cut 6 bases from V and 8 bases from J; bases unmatched to any gene: 6. The CDR3 reads CASSRETGGTQYF. The CDR3 nucleotides read TGTGCCAGCAGCCGCGAGACAGGGGGCACCCAGTACTTC.

This clonotype was detected ten times or more. The chain recombines TRBV2 with TRBJ1-5, with D unclear. The CDR3 covers 18 residues. Trimming took off 4 bases at V and 0 bases at J, with 19 bases between the two ends. Per germline, CDR1 SNHLY and CDR2 FYNNEI. The CDR3 DNA reads TGTGCCAGCAGTGGGTCACCTCCCCCGGGCTATAGCAATCAGCCCCAGCATTTT. Amino acid sequence: CASSGSPPPGYSNQPQHF. The variable domain in full, with the rest retrieved from reference TRBV2 and TRBJ1-5, is EPEVTQTPSHQVTQMGQEVILRCVPISNHLYFYWYRQILGQKVEFLVSFYNNEISEKSEIFDDQFSVERPDGSNFTLKIRSTKLEDSAMYFCASSGSPPPGYSNQPQHFGDGTRLSIL.

A word on this clonotype: A read error may be the cause here, since a much bigger clone is one base away. This chain uses TRBV10-3 with TRBJ2-7; 7 positions agree with TRBD1. The ends lost 8 bases at V and 0 bases at J; junction bases unmatched: 13. The germline V gene has CDR1 ENHRY and CDR2 SYGVKD. This CDR3 has 16 amino acids. The CDR3 nucleotides read TGTGCCATCGGCACCCGAACAGGGGTGAGCTCCTACGAGCAGTACTTC. This gives the protein CAIGTRTGVSSYEQYF.

The rearrangement uses TRBV10-3 and TRBJ1-3; D gene unclear. The germline gives CDR1 ENHRY, CDR2 SYGVKD. The length of the CDR3 is 16 residues. V was cut by 3 bases and J by 2 bases, with 14 bases left in between. In DNA form, the CDR3 reads TGTGCCATCAGTGATAACGACTCAAGTCCTGGAAACACCATATATTTT. Its translation is CAISDNDSSPGNTIYF.

This clonotype occurred many times. The J gene is TRBJ2-1, the V gene TRBV5-1; D gene ambiguous. Germline assignment: CDR1 SGHRS and CDR2 YFSETQ. The CDR3 covers 15 residues. V was clipped by 4 bases and J by 1 base, with 12 bases between them. The CDR3 reads CASSLSLQSYNEQFF. The CDR3 region has the DNA TGCGCCAGCAGCCTGAGCCTTCAATCCTACAATGAGCAGTTCTTC.